The 19 T cell receptor beta chains reported below all come from one sample, sequenced in a study of human T cells and chemical hapten exposure. Time point in this sample: pre-sensitization, week 0. As to treatment: therapeutic diphenylcyclopropenone sensitization with weekly scalp DPC. TCRdb recomputed calls from the RACE reads with MiXCR, one row per CDR3 protein. The sample lists around 56,000 distinct CDR3 sequences; over 9% were seen once. Material: whole blood, obtained in connection with sensitization to the hapten diphenylcyclopropenone (DPC). Receptor source: a man in his forties with alopecia areata. Some clones in this sample may be carry-over from other donors' samples.

Only a few counts were recorded for this clonotype. The rearrangement joins TRBV28 to TRBJ2-3, with D maybe TRBD2 (6 bases). The CDR3 length is 15 residues. CDR1 and CDR2 from the germline V gene are MDHEN and SYDVKM. Trimming left V 3 bases short and J 3 bases short, with 13 bases between. CDR3 bases: TGTGCCAGCAGTTTCATGGCAGGGAGGACAGATACGCAGTATTTT. It is translated as CASSFMAGRTDTQYF.

J is TRBJ2-7 and V is TRBV7-2; TRBD1 might be the D (8 bases). CDR3 length: 14 amino acids. With 5 bases removed from V and 1 base from J, the gap between germline ends came to 12 bases. The V gene's germline CDR1 is SGHTA and CDR2 FQGNSA. The CDR3 DNA sequence: TGTGCCAGCAGCAAACAGGGGGGGTCCTACGAGCAGTACTTC. This sequence encodes CASSKQGGSYEQYF. Supplemented by reference TRBV7-2 and TRBJ2-7, the full variable domain reads GAGVSQSPSNKVTEKGKDVELRCDPISGHTALYWYRQSLGQGLEFLIYFQGNSAPDKSGLPSDRFSAERTGGSVSTLTIQRTQQEDSAVYLCASSKQGGSYEQYFGPGTRLTVT.

This chain links TRBV28 with TRBJ2-7, with TRBD2 matching 7 bases. Germline CDR1 is MDHEN and CDR2 is SYDVKM. The CDR3 runs to 14 residues. V lost 7 bases, J lost 11 bases, and 17 bases stayed unmatched. Here the CDR3 reads CASTPIGGGPTKYF. The CDR3 bases are TGTGCCAGCACTCCAATCGGGGGAGGGCCAACAAAGTACTTC.

There are many counts of this clonotype. The chain employs TRBV10-3 and TRBJ2-5; TRBD2 matches at 10 bases. The V gene end was trimmed by 6 bases and the J gene end by 5 bases; junction bases not matched to a gene: 9. The CDR3 is 15 residues long. Germline CDR1 ENHRY, CDR2 SYGVKD. As DNA, the CDR3 is TGTGCCATCAGCGGCTCTAGCGGGAGTACGGAGACCCAGTACTTC. As protein: CAISGSSGSTETQYF.

This clonotype was seen only a few times. The V gene is TRBV29-1, the J gene TRBJ1-1; the match to TRBD1 covers 9 bases. The CDR3 length is 15 residues. The ends lost 8 bases at V and 1 base at J; junction bases unmatched: 11. Looked up from germline, CDR1 is SQVTM and CDR2 is ANQGSEA. The CDR3 protein is CSFRDRDMWNTEAFF. CDR3 bases: TGCAGCTTCCGGGACAGGGATATGTGGAACACTGAAGCTTTCTTT.

Written as DNA, the CDR3 is TGTGCCAGCAGCTCCGACGGGAACACTGAAGCTTTCTTT. This codes for CASSSDGNTEAFF. V usage is TRBV7-2 and J usage is TRBJ1-1; D uncertain. Germline assignment: CDR1 SGHTA and CDR2 FQGNSA. The CDR3 sequence is 13 residues long. V lost 4 bases and J lost 1, with 7 bases in between.

V and J are TRBV29-1 and TRBJ1-5; unclear D gene. Germline V gene data show CDR1 as SQVTM and CDR2 as ANQGSEA. This CDR3 contains 12 residues. Between the trimmed V and J ends, which lost 4 bases and 4 bases, there was a span of 8 bases. The CDR3 nucleotides are TGCAGCGTTGGTGGGTATAATCAGCCCCAGCATTTT. Its translation: CSVGGYNQPQHF.

In its sample, this clonotype was seen many times. J is TRBJ2-1 and V is TRBV28; TRBD2 matches 8 bases. J gave up 6 bases and V 5 bases, and 3 bases lay outside the gene matches. The CDR3 is 13 residues long. Germline CDR1 is MDHEN and CDR2 is SYDVKM. In DNA, the CDR3 is TGTGCCAGCAGTGTACTAGCGGTCAATGAGCAGTTCTTC. Translating it yields CASSVLAVNEQFF.

The chain has TRBV18 and TRBJ2-2; 7 bases map to TRBD2. V gave up 3 bases and J gave up 4 bases; unmatched junction bases: 5. Looked up from germline, CDR1 is KGHSH and CDR2 is LQKENI. The CDR3 length is 15 residues. The CDR3 nucleotides are TGTGCCAGCTCACCGGATCAGCGGGGCACCGGGGAGCTGTTTTTT. It yields the protein CASSPDQRGTGELFF.

This clonotype was recorded many times. CDR3 amino acids: CASRVAGNEQFF. The CDR3 DNA sequence: TGTGCCAGCAGGGTAGCGGGGAATGAGCAGTTCTTC. The chain recombines TRBV2 with TRBJ2-1; 8 bases align to TRBD2. The germline CDR1 and CDR2 sequences are SNHLY and FYNNEI. J lost 7 bases, V lost 6 bases, and 2 bases had no gene match. The CDR3 runs 12 residues. Variable domain in full (rest from reference TRBV2 and TRBJ2-1): EPEVTQTPSHQVTQMGQEVILRCVPISNHLYFYWYRQILGQKVEFLVSFYNNEISEKSEIFDDQFSVERPDGSNFTLKIRSTKLEDSAMYFCASRVAGNEQFFGPGTRLTVL.

CDR3 region: CAWGQFNQPQHF. CDR3 DNA: TGTGCCTGGGGCCAGTTCAATCAGCCCCAGCATTTT. The chain combines TRBV30 with TRBJ1-5; D ambiguous. This CDR3 region has 12 residues. Trimming removed 5 bases from V and 3 bases from J, with 8 bases in between. Germline-derived CDR1 and CDR2 are GTSNPN and SVGIG (reference sequence).

The chain combines TRBV2 with TRBJ2-3; D not resolved. Trimming shortened V by 11 bases and J by 5 bases, and 17 bases separated the two germline ends. Germline loops: CDR1 SNHLY, CDR2 FYNNEI. The CDR3 totals 13 residues. Here the CDR3 DNA reads TGTGCCGTAGCACCTCTCCGCATAGATACGCAGTATTTT. Its protein product is CAVAPLRIDTQYF.

V usage is TRBV28 and J usage is TRBJ1-6; D is ambiguous. The CDR3 covers 13 residues. V lost 6 bases, J lost 11 bases, and 14 bases lay in between. Germline loops: CDR1 MDHEN, CDR2 SYDVKM. The CDR3 DNA reads TGTGCCAGCAGGGGATCCCCCAATCCACCCCTCCACTTT. This translates into CASRGSPNPPLHF.

This clonotype was picked up many times. This chain connects TRBV28 to TRBJ1-1; no firm D call. The ends were cut back, 5 bases at V and 8 bases at J, with 12 bases in the middle. Germline-derived CDR1 and CDR2 are MDHEN and SYDVKM. The CDR3 loop spans 12 amino acids. DNA for the CDR3: TGTGCCAGCAGTCCCGCCAATCCGGAAGCTTTCTTT. Translating gives CASSPANPEAFF.

The table lists this clonotype with a count of one. A much larger clone lies a single base off, so this may be a read error. The chain recombines TRBV18 with TRBJ2-1, with TRBD2 matching 10 bases. With V trimmed by 7 bases and J by 9 bases, 6 bases remained unmatched. CDR1 and CDR2 (germline): KGHSH, LQKENI. This CDR3 has 13 amino acids. CDR3 coding DNA: TGTGCCAGCTTAGGACTAGCGGACATTGAGCAGTTCTTC. It is translated as CASLGLADIEQFF.

This clonotype was recorded at least ten times. J is TRBJ2-1 and V is TRBV7-9, with 15 bases matching TRBD2. CDR1 SEHNR and CDR2 FQNEAQ come from the germline V gene (reference sequence). V dropped 5 bases and J dropped 4; count of bases not matched to a gene: 3. This CDR3 spans 16 amino acids. In DNA, the CDR3 is TGTGCCAGCAGCGTTGGACTAGCGGGAGGGTACAATGAGCAGTTCTTC. Protein: CASSVGLAGGYNEQFF.

The rearrangement links TRBV28 to TRBJ1-5, with D possibly TRBD1 on 6 matching bases. Germline CDR1 and CDR2: MDHEN and SYDVKM. V was pared by 7 bases and J by 7 bases, with 20 bases between. This CDR3 comprises 15 residues. This CDR3 is CASTPDRLPWQPQHF. In DNA form, the CDR3 reads TGTGCCAGCACCCCCGACAGGCTCCCATGGCAGCCCCAGCATTTT.

The chain uses TRBV29-1 and TRBJ2-5, with D uncertain. Between the trimmed V and J ends, which lost 6 bases and 6 bases, there was a span of 17 bases. The CDR3 has 13 amino acids. Looked up from germline, CDR1 is SQVTM and CDR2 is ANQGSEA. The DNA for the CDR3 is TGCAGCGTCGGTCGGGTTTTGGAAAAGACCCAGTACTTC. Protein: CSVGRVLEKTQYF.

This clonotype was counted between two and nine times. The chain employs TRBV18 and TRBJ2-1, with a weak D call TRBD1 (6 bases). The germline V and J ends were trimmed by 0 bases and 0 bases, with 12 bases remaining between them. The germline V gene encodes CDR1 KGHSH and CDR2 LQKENI. The CDR3 is 17 amino acids. CDR3 amino acids: CASSPPGGNPSYNEQFF. The CDR3 region has the DNA TGTGCCAGCTCACCACCAGGGGGAAACCCCTCCTACAATGAGCAGTTCTTC.